This TCR beta chain was documented in a study of response to subunit inactivated influenza vaccine. Regarding the study as a whole: Each seasonal influenza vaccination recruits few new T cells, the authors suggested.

TCRdb re-analysed the RT-PCR reads in MiXCR, keeping a single row per CDR3 protein. The table includes some 200,000 distinct CDR3 sequences, about 12% detected once. Germline CDR1 reads MDHEN; CDR2 reads SYDVKM. The CDR3 has 12 amino acids. Unmatched junction bases numbered 8, after V lost 5 bases and J lost 14 bases. Concerning this clonotype itself: Its antigen is currently unknown.

A further study also used this sample, focusing on T cells expressing NK-cell markers. That study reports: A 5'RACE template switching approach incorporating UMIs was used to make TCR beta cDNA. The study drew TCR beta repertoires from sorted CD3+CD56+NKG2C+, CD3+CD56+NKG2C- and CD3+CD56-NKG2C+ T cells. As a fraction of CD8+ T cells, dominant NKG2C+ clonotypes reached roughly 1.0-7.5% in over 5 donors.

Here the sequenced sample was CD8+ T cells sorted from PBMCs, taken 12 days after vaccination. The V call is TRBV28, the J call TRBJ2-1; 8 positions match TRBD1. The TCR was taken from a man aged 45 to 65 who received an inactivated influenza vaccine. CDR3 residues: CASSRPTGEKFF. CDR3 coding DNA: TGTGCCAGCAGTAGACCGACAGGGGAGAAGTTCTTC.